The T cell receptor beta chain described here comes from a study of response to subunit inactivated influenza vaccine. TCRdb ran MiXCR on the RT-PCR reads and lists one entry per CDR3 protein. The sample records around 470,000 distinct CDR3 sequences, 7.2% being singletons. This clonotype was seen ten or more times. The antigen is not known. Study-wide findings and caveats: Only a handful of new T cells, the authors suggested, are recruited with each seasonal influenza vaccination.

This receptor was identified in a man between 45 and 75 years old who received an inactivated influenza vaccine. The sequenced sample was PBMCs from blood, obtained around 2 years after vaccination.

The CDR3, as DNA: TGCAGTGCCAAACTGGACCCTCGGGCAGCGTATGAGCAGTTCTTC. Encoded protein: CSAKLDPRAAYEQFF. This rearrangement joins TRBV20-1 to TRBJ2-1; D not certain. Per the germline V gene, CDR1 is DFQATT and CDR2 is SNEGSKA (reference sequence). Trimming pared 6 bases from V and 8 bases from J, leaving 23 bases between. The CDR3 has 15 residues.